The clone carrying this TCR beta chain has more than one count but fewer than ten. What it binds is unknown. CDR3 length: 16 amino acids. Germline assignment: CDR1 LGHDT and CDR2 YNNKEL (reference sequence). V shed 0 bases, J shed 8 bases, and the junction held 7 bases outside the gene matches. The data belong to a study of post-analysis software for immune sequencing data. For the study at large: The disease courses covered relapsing-remitting, secondary progressive and progressive-relapsing multiple sclerosis. Study findings and constraints: Roughly 5 TRBV segments (TRBV5-6, TRBV5-1 and TRBV20-1 among them) occurred more frequently in patients than in controls. Diversity measured as normalized Chao1 was significantly lower in multiple sclerosis patients than in controls.

Researchers reported that TCR beta cDNA libraries carried unique molecular identifiers. Each CDR3 protein is one row after TCRdb ran MiXCR on the PCR reads. The sample has 740,000 or so distinct CDR3 sequences, approximately 53% seen once. Sequencing was carried out using blood. The gene calls are TRBV3-1 and TRBJ2-1; 10 bases map to TRBD2. The sequence derives from a girl between 5 and 17 years old with multiple sclerosis. DNA of the CDR3: TGTGCCAGCAGCCAAGATCCGGGACTAGCGACCGATGAGCAGTTCTTC. Residues: CASSQDPGLATDEQFF.